This T cell receptor beta chain is from a study of shared clonotypes between healthy human individuals (dated by TCRdb to 2020 to 2021). For the study in its entirety: A couple of women and a few men aged 18 to 49 years were included in the cohort. Per donor, three plates each were used for CD4 naive and CD4 memory, two for CD8 naive, and one for CD8 memory. To estimate repertoire size and how much clonotype sharing occurs between individuals, the study deeply sequenced the blood TCR repertoires of five healthy adults. Different laboratories and diverse techniques were used to prepare libraries and sequence TCR repertoires, to increase sequencing depth and limit assay-specific biases. Leukapheresis yielded between about 0.94 and 10 billion PBMCs per donor. Summary of the overall study and its limitations: Because the study included only a small number of donors, the genetic and exposure-history diversity represented was limited. Pairwise subsampling indicated that sequencing depth was expected to affect the degree of clonotype sharing among donors. Only blood was sampled, and tissue TCR repertoires likely differ from those in blood. Compared with non-shared clonotypes, clonotypes shared by all four sorted-subset donors had higher generation probabilities. Incomplete sequencing was indicated by rarefaction of sorted-subset datasets, despite the large sequencing depth. Larger estimated clonotype richness was generally found for naive subsets than for memory subsets. When a handful of donors were compared, the shared fraction of clonotypes was about 5% for naive CD4, around 3.6% for naive CD8, roughly 2.5% for memory CD4, and under 0.5% for memory CD8.

Healthy HIV-negative adults with no recently reported acute infections or vaccinations were included as donors. Every donor was a Caucasian adult residing in Nashville, Tennessee, USA. CD4+ T cells were enriched through magnetic negative selection, after which naive cells were positively selected on CD45RA and the remaining negative fraction served as the memory subset. Blood was collected by leukapheresis, and PBMCs were isolated by Ficoll-Histopaque density gradient centrifugation and then cryopreserved in liquid nitrogen vapor phase. Analytical flow cytometry was used to check the purity and quantity of every magnetically sorted T cell population. Genomic DNA was isolated from each sorted fraction and quantified by UV absorbance on a Nanodrop 2000c. On this clone itself: Its antigen is still unknown. Per-nucleotide qualities are absent, and no much larger clonotype sits a single base away.

The CDR3, cysteine through phenylalanine, is 14 amino acids long. The DNA shown is the 42-base CDR3, in frame from base 1. V and J are truncated by 1 base and 6 bases respectively, leaving an intervening sequence of 15 bases. Looking up the germline V gene yields CDR1 SQVTM and CDR2 ANQGSEA. TCR CDR3 regions were amplified from genomic DNA by multiplex PCR using the deep immunoSEQ assay. Genomic DNA extracted from each cell subset was distributed evenly over all wells of several immunoSEQ 96-well plates, and each plate served as one replicate. For sorted subsets, approximately 200 ng of genomic DNA, equivalent to 30,000 or so T cell genomes, went into each replicate PCR. Purified libraries were measured with a Qubit 3.0 fluorometer, size-checked on a Bioanalyzer 2100, and measured again with the KAPA Library Quantification kit. Every immunoSEQ 96-well plate was sequenced on a separate single-read 150-cycle Illumina NextSeq 550 flow cell. The published analysis was carried out like this. Because the immunoSEQ output included only junctional sequences and no quality scores, the filtering could not be the same as the filtering used for full-length reads. To assign V/J genes and CDR3, sequences were annotated against IMGT germline references using PyIR, a Python wrapper for IgBLAST v1.9. Reads were filtered out if the reads had weak V/J assignments (E-value above 1e-6), no CDR3, stop codons, out-of-frame junctions, or ambiguous translated residues. V3J clonotypes were defined by identical inferred V gene, J gene, and CDR3 amino acid sequence. The percentage overlap between two repertoires was calculated by dividing the number of shared unique clonotypes by the size of the smaller repertoire. RTK rarefaction, the Chao1 estimator, and Recon v2.1 estimates of unobserved clonotypes were used to assess repertoire richness. For all TCRbeta clonotypes obtained by the gDNA method from a few donors, generation probabilities were computed with OLGA. The clones in this table, taken by TCRdb from immuneACCESS, are in-frame only. Not every clone is retained; where verified, under half of the shortfall comes from an unresolved V gene, and the cause of the rest is unknown. V, J and clone size reflect that table, while D and trimming were determined from the DNA. This sample has 2,100,000 or so clones in its table, and approximately 94% of those were observed once. The ten top clones hold more than 0.1% of the sample.

What was sequenced was naive CD4+ T cells sorted from blood. The sample's cell subset or site label is to be understood as: CD45RA+ positively selected. The sequence came from a man aged 18 to 29 in good health. This chain joins TRBV29-1 to TRBJ1-2; a weak D assignment points to TRBD1 (6 bases agree). DNA sequence: TGCAGCGTTGAAGCCCCACAGGGAAATCATGGCTACACCTTC. It specifies CSVEAPQGNHGYTF.